This T cell receptor (beta chain) comes out of a study of CD8 T cells in Susac syndrome. Study in general: Blood was drawn from patients with Susac syndrome. At that point, they were therapy-naive, on corticosteroids, or on intravenous immunoglobulin alone.

After extraction with the RNeasy kit, roughly 0.45 to 1 ug of the RNA was reverse transcribed using random hexamers. The amplification used immunoSEQ multiplex PCR on TCR beta CDR3; it spanned 54 Vbeta and 13 Jbeta. One entry per CDR3 protein results from TCRdb running MiXCR on the immunoSEQ multiplex PCR reads. The table lists 180,000 or so distinct CDR3 sequences, about 95% of them singletons, with 0.085% to 0.1% in the top ten. Per the germline V gene, CDR1 is LGHDT and CDR2 is YNNKEL (reference sequence). Trimming took off 1 base at V and 6 bases at J, with 7 bases between the two ends. There are 12 residues in the CDR3.

The sample comprised CD4+ T cells from PBMCs. This sequence was found in a human donor with Susac syndrome. V usage is TRBV3-1 and J usage is TRBJ2-7; D is ambiguous. CDR3 DNA: TGTGCCAGCAGCCAAGGATCGAGCGAGCAGTACTTC. It is translated as CASSQGSSEQYF.